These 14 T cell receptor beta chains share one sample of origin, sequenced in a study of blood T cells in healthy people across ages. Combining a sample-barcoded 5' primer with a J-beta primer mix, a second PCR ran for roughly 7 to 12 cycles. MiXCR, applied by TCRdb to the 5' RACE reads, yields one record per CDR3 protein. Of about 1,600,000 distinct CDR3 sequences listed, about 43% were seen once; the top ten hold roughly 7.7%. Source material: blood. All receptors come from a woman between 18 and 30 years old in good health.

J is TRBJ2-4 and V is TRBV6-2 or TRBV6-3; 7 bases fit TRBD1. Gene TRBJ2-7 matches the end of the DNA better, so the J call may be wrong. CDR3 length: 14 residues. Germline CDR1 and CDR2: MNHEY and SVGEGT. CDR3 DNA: TGTGCCAGCAACCTTGCGACAGGGCCTTACGAGCAGTACTTC. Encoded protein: CASNLATGPYEQYF.

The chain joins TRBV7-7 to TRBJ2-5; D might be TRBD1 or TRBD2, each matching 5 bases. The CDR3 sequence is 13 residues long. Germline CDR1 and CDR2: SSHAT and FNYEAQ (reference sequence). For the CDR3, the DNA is TGTGCTACCTCTGGGGGTTTCGAGGAGACCCAGTACTTC. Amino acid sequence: CATSGGFEETQYF.

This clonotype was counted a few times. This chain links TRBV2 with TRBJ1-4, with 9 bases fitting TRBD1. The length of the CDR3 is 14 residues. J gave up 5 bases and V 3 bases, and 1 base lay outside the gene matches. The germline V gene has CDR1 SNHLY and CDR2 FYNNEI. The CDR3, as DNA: TGTGCCAGCAGTGAGGGACAGGGAAATGAAAAACTGTTTTTT. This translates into CASSEGQGNEKLFF. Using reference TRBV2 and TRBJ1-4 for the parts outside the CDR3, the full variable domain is EPEVTQTPSHQVTQMGQEVILRCVPISNHLYFYWYRQILGQKVEFLVSFYNNEISEKSEIFDDQFSVERPDGSNFTLKIRSTKLEDSAMYFCASSEGQGNEKLFFGSGTQLSVL.

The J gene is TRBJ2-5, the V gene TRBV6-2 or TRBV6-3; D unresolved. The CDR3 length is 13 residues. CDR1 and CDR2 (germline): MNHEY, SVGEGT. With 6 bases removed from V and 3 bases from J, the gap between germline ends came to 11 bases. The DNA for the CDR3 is TGTGCCAGCAGAAGGACGGTAAAAGAGACCCAGTACTTC. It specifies CASRRTVKETQYF.

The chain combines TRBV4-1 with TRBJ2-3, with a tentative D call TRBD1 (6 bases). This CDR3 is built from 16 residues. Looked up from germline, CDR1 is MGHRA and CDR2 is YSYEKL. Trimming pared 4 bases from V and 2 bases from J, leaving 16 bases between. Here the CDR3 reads CASSRDQGTNTDTQYF. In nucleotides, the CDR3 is TGCGCCAGCAGCCGGGACCAGGGGACCAACACAGATACGCAGTATTTT.

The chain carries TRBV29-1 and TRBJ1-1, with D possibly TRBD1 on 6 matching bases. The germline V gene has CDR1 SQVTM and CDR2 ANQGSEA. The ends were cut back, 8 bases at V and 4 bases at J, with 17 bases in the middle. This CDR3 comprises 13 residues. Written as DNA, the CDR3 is TGCAGCATTCGGGGAGGGGGGGGCACTGAAGCTTTCTTT. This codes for CSIRGGGGTEAFF.

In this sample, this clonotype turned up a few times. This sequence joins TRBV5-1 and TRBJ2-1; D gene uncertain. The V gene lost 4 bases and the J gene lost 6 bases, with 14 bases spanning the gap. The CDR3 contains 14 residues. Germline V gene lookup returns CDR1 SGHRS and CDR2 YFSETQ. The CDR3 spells CASSRGESPNEQFF. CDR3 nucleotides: TGCGCCAGCAGCCGAGGTGAGAGTCCCAATGAGCAGTTCTTC.

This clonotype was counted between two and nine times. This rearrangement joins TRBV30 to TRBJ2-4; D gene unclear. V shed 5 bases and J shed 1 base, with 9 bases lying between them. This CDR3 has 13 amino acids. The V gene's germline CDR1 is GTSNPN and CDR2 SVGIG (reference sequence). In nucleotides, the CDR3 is TGTGCCTGGGATGGCAGGGCCAAAAACATTCAGTACTTC. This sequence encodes CAWDGRAKNIQYF.

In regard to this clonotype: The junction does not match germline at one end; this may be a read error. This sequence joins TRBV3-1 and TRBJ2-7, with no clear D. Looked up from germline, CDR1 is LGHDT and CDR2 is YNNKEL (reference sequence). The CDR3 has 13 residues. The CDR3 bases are TGTGCCGGCAGCCAAGAATTTGGCTACGAGCAGTACTTC. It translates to CAGSQEFGYEQYF.

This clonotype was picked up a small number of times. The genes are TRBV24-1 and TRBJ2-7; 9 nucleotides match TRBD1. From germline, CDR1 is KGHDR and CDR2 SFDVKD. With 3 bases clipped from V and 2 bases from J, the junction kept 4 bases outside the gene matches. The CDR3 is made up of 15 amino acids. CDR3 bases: TGTGCCACCAGTGATCCCGGGACAGGGCCCTACGAGCAGTACTTC. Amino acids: CATSDPGTGPYEQYF.

The CDR3 loop is CASSLYRGHSNQPQHF. The CDR3 DNA is TGTGCCAGCAGCTTATACAGGGGGCATAGCAATCAGCCCCAGCATTTT. The V and J genes are TRBV7-9 and TRBJ1-5; 9 positions match TRBD1. The CDR3 length is 16 residues. The trim removed 2 bases at V and 0 bases at J, leaving 2 bases unmatched. The germline V gene encodes CDR1 SEHNR and CDR2 FQNEAQ (reference sequence).

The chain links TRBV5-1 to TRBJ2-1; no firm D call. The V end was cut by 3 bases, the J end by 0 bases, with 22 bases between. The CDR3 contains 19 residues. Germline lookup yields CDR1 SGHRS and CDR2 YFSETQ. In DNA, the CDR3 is TGCGCCAGCAGCTATGGGCTCGTAAGGATCGGGCTCTCCTACAATGAGCAGTTCTTC. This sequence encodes CASSYGLVRIGLSYNEQFF.

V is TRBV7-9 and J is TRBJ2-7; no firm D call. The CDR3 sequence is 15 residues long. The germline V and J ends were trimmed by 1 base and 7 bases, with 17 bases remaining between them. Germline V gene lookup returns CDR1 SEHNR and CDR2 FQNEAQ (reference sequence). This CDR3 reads CASSLGSQAKGEQYF. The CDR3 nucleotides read TGTGCCAGCAGCTTAGGTTCGCAGGCTAAAGGGGAGCAGTACTTC.

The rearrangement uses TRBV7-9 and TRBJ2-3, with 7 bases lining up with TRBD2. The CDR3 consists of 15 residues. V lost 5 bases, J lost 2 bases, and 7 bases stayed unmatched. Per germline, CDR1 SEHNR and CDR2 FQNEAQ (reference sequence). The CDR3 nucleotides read TGTGCCAGCAGCCCCAGCGGGATAGTCACAGATACGCAGTATTTT. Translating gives CASSPSGIVTDTQYF.